This T cell receptor beta chain was documented in a study of T cells in Graves' hyperthyroidism and ophthalmopathy. This clonotype was counted only a few times. Amplification of TCR beta CDR3 regions used RNA as the template. The HTBI primer set served for first-round RT-PCR of the TCR CDR3. One entry per CDR3 protein results from TCRdb running MiXCR on the multiplex PCR reads. This table has roughly 380,000 distinct CDR3 sequences, around 13% appearing once. This CDR3 has 14 amino acids. Germline-derived CDR1 and CDR2 are SGDLS and YYNGEE. Trimming pared 0 bases from V and 0 bases from J, leaving 7 bases between. Disease duration under 2 months; hyperthyroidism patients were aged 18 to 65. Fresh 10 ml peripheral blood yielded PBMCs.

The specimen sequenced was blood. This chain uses TRBV9 with TRBJ2-7; possible D gene TRBD1, 5 bases. The clonotype originates from a woman between 55 and 75 years old with Graves' hyperthyroidism. The CDR3 protein is CASSVEGSSYEQYF. CDR3 sequence (DNA): TGTGCCAGCAGCGTAGAGGGGTCCTCCTACGAGCAGTACTTC.